This passage covers 10 T cell receptor beta chains from one sample sequenced in a study of OX40 agonist ivuxolimab in advanced cancers. TCRdb keeps only in-frame clones here, not all; method: immunoSEQ multiplex PCR. Among approximately 30,000 clones listed, about nine tenths were seen once. Sequences were derived from CD4+ or CD8+ T cells sorted from blood, sampled in a trial of the OX40 agonist ivuxolimab. Every receptor here comes from an adult with an advanced solid tumor such as melanoma, head and neck, liver or kidney cancer.

The chain joins TRBV13 to TRBJ2-1, with 11 nucleotides matching TRBD2. This CDR3 contains 13 residues. The trim removed 5 bases at V and 10 bases at J, leaving 4 bases unmatched. Germline assignment: CDR1 PRHDT and CDR2 FYEKMQ (reference sequence). CDR3 coding DNA: TGTGCCAGCAGCGCGAGACTAGCGGGAGAGCAGTTCTTC. It specifies CASSARLAGEQFF.

This clone was counted only a few times. The rearrangement joins TRBV13 to TRBJ1-4, with D hard to call. The CDR3 contains 15 residues. Trimming left V 0 bases short and J 6 bases short, with 11 bases between. The germline gives CDR1 PRHDT, CDR2 FYEKMQ (reference sequence). DNA for the CDR3: TGTGCCAGCAGCTTAGGCGGCGCTGCGCATGAAAAACTGTTTTTT. Translating gives CASSLGGAAHEKLFF.

CDR3 DNA: TGTGCCAGCAGCTTAGGCAGGGGTGGCGGTCAGACGCAGTATTTT. It translates to CASSLGRGGGQTQYF. The genes are TRBV5-4 and TRBJ2-3; maybe TRBD1 (6 bases). Between the trimmed V and J ends, which lost 2 bases and 9 bases, there was a span of 19 bases. CDR1 is SGHNT and CDR2 is YYREEE in the germline V gene (reference sequence). The CDR3 contains 15 residues.

The chain recombines TRBV15 with TRBJ2-1, with D possibly TRBD2 on 6 matching bases. CDR3 length: 16 residues. Trimming left V 1 base short and J 7 bases short, with 17 bases between. CDR1 is LNHNV, CDR2 YYDKDF, per germline (reference sequence). The CDR3 protein is CATSRGPGALGNEQFF. CDR3 nucleotides: TGTGCCACCAGCAGAGGACCGGGAGCCTTGGGTAATGAGCAGTTCTTC.

This chain uses TRBV6-1 with TRBJ2-3, with TRBD1 identical over 9 bases. The CDR3 has 13 amino acids. CDR1 and CDR2 from the germline V gene are MNHNS and SASEGT. Trimming cost V 7 bases and J 4 bases; bases outside gene matches: 3. CDR3 region: CASTRDRADTQYF. CDR3 nucleotide sequence: TGTGCCAGCACCCGGGACAGGGCAGATACGCAGTATTTT.

The chain recombines TRBV29-1 with TRBJ1-2, with D perhaps matching TRBD1 (5 bases). Germline V lookup: CDR1 SQVTM, CDR2 ANQGSEA. The CDR3 is 11 residues long. Trimming cost V 1 base and J 6 bases, with 6 bases left between them. In DNA form, the CDR3 reads TGCAGCGTTGAAGCAGGGCATGGCTACACCTTC. Translation: CSVEAGHGYTF.

J is TRBJ2-1 and V is TRBV19; tentative D call: TRBD1 (5 bases). The CDR3 loop spans 15 amino acids. V lost 7 bases, J lost 3 bases, and 16 bases lay in between. The V gene's germline CDR1 is LNHDA and CDR2 SQIVND (reference sequence). CDR3 amino acids: CASTGFGQGYNEQFF. The CDR3 DNA reads TGTGCCAGTACCGGGTTTGGGCAGGGCTACAATGAGCAGTTCTTC.

The V gene is TRBV4-3, the J gene TRBJ2-3; TRBD2 aligns across 9 bases. Germline V CDR1 and CDR2: LGHNA, YSLEER. The CDR3 contains 18 residues. After removal of 0 bases from V and 3 bases from J, the junction contained 10 bases not matched to a gene. This CDR3 is CASSQEDSGSIITDTQYF. The CDR3 DNA follows: TGCGCCAGCAGCCAAGAGGATAGCGGGAGTATAATTACAGATACGCAGTATTTT.

The V and J genes are TRBV5-1 and TRBJ2-1; possible D gene TRBD2, 6 bases. The CDR3 sequence is 15 residues long. From germline, CDR1 is SGHRS and CDR2 YFSETQ. V was clipped by 4 bases and J by 6 bases, with 17 bases between them. This CDR3 reads CASSLSAGRLNEQFF. The DNA of the CDR3 is TGCGCCAGCAGCCTGTCAGCGGGCCGCCTCAATGAGCAGTTCTTC.

This clone occurred once. The V gene is TRBV10-2, the J gene TRBJ2-5, with TRBD1 identical over 7 bases. CDR1 WSHSY and CDR2 SAAADI come from the germline V gene. The CDR3 totals 12 residues. V lost 7 bases and J lost 5; bases outside the gene matches: 4. CDR3 coding DNA: TGCGCCAGCAAACAGGGGCGGGAGACCCAGTACTTC. Its translation: CASKQGRETQYF.